This is a list of T cell receptor beta chains from one sample in a study of blood T cell repertoires in COVID-19. Profiling relied on immunoSEQ multiplex PCR, and the TCRdb table lists in-frame clones only, not all of them. The sample has 120,000 or so clones; just under 80% are singletons. Sequencing was performed on peripheral blood. These receptor sequences come from a human donor in a cohort sampled during active COVID-19. The CDR3 runs from the conserved cysteine through the conserved F or W. The D gene is left open where the match is weak. Size is stated for part of the rows, as once, few or many counts, or as a class when the clone is expanded.

D gene	J gene	V gene	clone size	CDR3 DNA	CDR3 protein
-	TRBJ2-7	TRBV9	-	TGTGCCAGCCCTCAGGGGAGCTCCTACGAGCAGTACTTC	CASPQGSSYEQYF
TRBD2	TRBJ2-5	TRBV3-1/TRBV3-2	-	TGTGCCAGCAGCCCGACTAGCGGGGGGGTCCAAGAGACCCAGTACTTC	CASSPTSGGVQETQYF
TRBD2	TRBJ2-7	TRBV7-3	-	TGTGCCAGCAGTTATAGCGGGACCTACGAGCAGTACTTC	CASSYSGTYEQYF
-	TRBJ2-5	TRBV5-1	-	TGCGCCAGCAGCACAGGGTGGACAGAGGGCACCCAGTACTTC	CASSTGWTEGTQYF
TRBD1	TRBJ1-2	TRBV6-6	-	TGTGCCAGCAGGGGGGACAGTCGGAACTATGGCTACACCTTC	CASRGDSRNYGYTF
TRBD1	TRBJ2-2	TRBV11-2	-	TGTGCCAGCAGCTCCCGGGACAGGGGGGCCGGGGAGCTGTTTTTT	CASSSRDRGAGELFF
TRBD1	TRBJ1-1	TRBV19	-	TGTGCCAGTAGTGACAGGGGGGACACTGAAGCTTTCTTT	CASSDRGDTEAFF
-	TRBJ1-5	TRBV6-6	-	TGTGCCAGCAGTCCCGGTGCGGGTTATCAGCCCCAGCATTTT	CASSPGAGYQPQHF
TRBD1	TRBJ1-2	TRBV5-4	-	TGTGCCAGCAGCCAAACTAGTGGGACAGAGAACTACACCTTC	CASSQTSGTENYTF
-	TRBJ1-2	TRBV28	few	TGTGCCAGTTTTTCCAACAGGGACTATGGCTACACCTTC	CASFSNRDYGYTF
TRBD2	TRBJ2-3	TRBV5-1	once	TGCGCCAGCAGCTTGGCCGGGACTAGCGGCACAGATACGCAGTATTTT	CASSLAGTSGTDTQYF
TRBD1	TRBJ2-1	TRBV7-9	-	TGTGCCAGCAGCATAGGACAGGCCACCCCCCGCTGGGAGCAGTTCTTC	CASSIGQATPRWEQFF
TRBD1	TRBJ1-1	TRBV5-1	few	TGCGCCAGTCGACAGGGAAGAACCCGGACGGCGAACACTGAAGCTTTCTTT	CASRQGRTRTANTEAFF
-	TRBJ2-4	TRBV9	-	TGTGCCAGCAGCGTAGGGACAGAAAACATTCAGTACTTC	CASSVGTENIQYF
-	TRBJ1-3	TRBV9	-	TGTGCCAGCAGCCCGGAGGTGGGTGGAAACACCATATATTTT	CASSPEVGGNTIYF
-	TRBJ2-5	TRBV27	-	TGTGCCAGCAGTGGGGGCGGGTTCTCGGAGACCCAGTACTTC	CASSGGGFSETQYF
-	TRBJ2-7	TRBV29-1	-	TGCAGCGTGGGGGGTCAGGTGGGCACCTACGAGCAGTACTTC	CSVGGQVGTYEQYF
-	TRBJ1-6	TRBV6-5	many	TGTGCCAGCAAAACCAAGGAGGATCCCCTATTACCCCTCCACTTT	CASKTKEDPLLPLHF
-	TRBJ2-5	TRBV7-9	-	TGTGCCAGCAGCCAGTACAGGGAACAAGAGACCCAGTACTTC	CASSQYREQETQYF
TRBD1	TRBJ1-4	TRBV28	-	TGTGCCAGCACCCTTCAGGGGGCTGGGGCTAATGAAAAACTGTTTTTT	CASTLQGAGANEKLFF
TRBD1	TRBJ1-1	TRBV29-1	-	TGCAGCGTGTATTGGACAGGGAGAGGTTGGACTGAAGCTTTCTTT	CSVYWTGRGWTEAFF
TRBD1	TRBJ1-1	TRBV6-5	-	TGTGCCAGCAGTTCGGGACAGACGAACACTGAAGCTTTCTTT	CASSSGQTNTEAFF
-	TRBJ2-1	TRBV19	few	TGTGCCAGTAGTATAATGTCGGGGATGCATGAGCAGTTCTTC	CASSIMSGMHEQFF